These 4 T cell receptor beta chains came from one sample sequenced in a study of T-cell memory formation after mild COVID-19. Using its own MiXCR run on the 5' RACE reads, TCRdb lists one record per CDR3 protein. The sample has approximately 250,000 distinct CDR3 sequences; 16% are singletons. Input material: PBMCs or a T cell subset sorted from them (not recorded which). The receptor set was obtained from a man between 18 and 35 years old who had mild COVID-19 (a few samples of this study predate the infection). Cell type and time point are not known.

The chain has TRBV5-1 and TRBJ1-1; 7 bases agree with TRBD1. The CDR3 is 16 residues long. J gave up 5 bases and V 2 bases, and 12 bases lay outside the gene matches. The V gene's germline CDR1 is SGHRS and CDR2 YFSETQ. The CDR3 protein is CASSFTEPYRGTEAFF. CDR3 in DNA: TGCGCCAGCAGCTTCACTGAACCCTACAGGGGTACTGAAGCTTTCTTT.

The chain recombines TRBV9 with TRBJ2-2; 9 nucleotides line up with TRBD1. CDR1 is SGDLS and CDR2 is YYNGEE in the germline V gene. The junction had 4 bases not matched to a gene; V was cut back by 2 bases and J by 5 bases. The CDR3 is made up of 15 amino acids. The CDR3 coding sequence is TGTGCCAGCAGCGTGGGGACAGGGACAACCGGGGAGCTGTTTTTT. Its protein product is CASSVGTGTTGELFF.

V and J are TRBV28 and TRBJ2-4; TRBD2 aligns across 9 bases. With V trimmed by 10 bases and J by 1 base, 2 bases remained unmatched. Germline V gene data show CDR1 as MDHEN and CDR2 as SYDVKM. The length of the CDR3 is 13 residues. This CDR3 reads CATAGGAKNIQYF. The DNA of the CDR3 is TGTGCCACCGCGGGGGGGGCCAAAAACATTCAGTACTTC.

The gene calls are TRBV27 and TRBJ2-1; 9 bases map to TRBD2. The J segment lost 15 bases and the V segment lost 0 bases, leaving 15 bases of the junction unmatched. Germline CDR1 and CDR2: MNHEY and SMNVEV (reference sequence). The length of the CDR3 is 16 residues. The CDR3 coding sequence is TGTGCCAGCAGTTTATCGGAACTAGCGGGCTTGGGCGGGCTGTTCTTC. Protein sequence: CASSLSELAGLGGLFF.